The clone carrying this T cell receptor (beta chain) was detected a few times. Its antigen is unknown. TCRdb reanalysed the 5' RACE reads using MiXCR and keeps one entry per CDR3 protein. The table records around 340,000 distinct CDR3 sequences, approximately 15% of them present only once. Germline values: CDR1 SGHRS, CDR2 YFSETQ. Trimming pared 3 bases from V and 1 base from J, leaving 17 bases between. The CDR3 totals 16 residues. This specimen belongs to a study of T-cell memory formation after mild COVID-19. Looking at the study overall: Largely, TCR clusters stayed within a single donor.

Findings and caveats of the study: CD4+ bias marked clones expanding day 15 to 37, unlike balanced contracting clones.

The sequencing input was PBMCs or a T cell subset sorted from them (not recorded which). This sequence joins TRBV5-1 and TRBJ2-7, with D unresolved. This TCR was recovered from a man between 18 and 35 years old who had mild COVID-19 (a few samples of this study predate the infection). Cell type and time point are not known. The CDR3 spells CASSSLPAQASYEQYF. CDR3 bases: TGCGCCAGCAGCTCGCTTCCGGCTCAGGCTTCCTACGAGCAGTACTTC.